This paragraph covers one T cell receptor beta chain sequence. Germline-derived CDR1 and CDR2 are KGHSH and LQKENI. The V end was cut by 3 bases, the J end by 3 bases, with 11 bases between. The length of the CDR3 is 14 residues. This record comes from a study of blood T cell repertoires in COVID-19. Across the whole study: Samples representing acute and convalescent COVID-19 were sourced from the United States, Italy and Spain. In each case, the material was cDNA or gDNA derived from T cells, B-cell-depleted T cells, or PBMCs.

Authors' methods: By means of reference gene primer amplification, nucleated cell counts were estimated. The table came from immunoSEQ multiplex PCR; TCRdb's copy has only in-frame clones and leaves some out. The D gene and trimming were derived from the DNA, and the V and J assignments and clone size from that table. Of about 75,000 clones listed, 75% to 85% are singletons. The sequence derives from a woman of 80 years or more with active or convalescent COVID-19. The specimen was peripheral blood. The chain couples TRBV18 to TRBJ2-5; TRBD1 might be the D (6 bases). This CDR3 is CASSPGAHKETQYF. CDR3 nucleotide sequence: TGTGCCAGCTCACCGGGGGCACATAAAGAGACCCAGTACTTC.